The 17 T cell receptor beta chains below come from one sample, sequenced in a study of blood T cell repertoires in COVID-19. The assay was immunoSEQ multiplex PCR, and TCRdb's table has in-frame clones only and misses some. The repertoire has 55,000 to 90,000 clones, 70% to 85% of them found once; the top ten carry about 0.8%. Sequencing was performed on peripheral blood. These receptors were obtained from a woman aged 70-85 years with acute or convalescent COVID-19.

CDR3 sequence: CASRRGLAGGGNEQFF. Written as DNA, the CDR3 is TGTGCCAGCAGGAGGGGACTAGCGGGAGGAGGGAATGAGCAGTTCTTC. The chain uses TRBV28 and TRBJ2-1; 15 bases fit TRBD2. Germline V lookup: CDR1 MDHEN, CDR2 SYDVKM. J gave up 7 bases and V 6 bases, and 7 bases lay outside the gene matches. This CDR3 spans 16 amino acids.

This clone has a handful of counts. This sequence joins TRBV27 and TRBJ2-3; a weak D match, TRBD2 (6 bases). Germline V CDR1 and CDR2: MNHEY, SMNVEV (reference sequence). The V gene lost 3 bases and the J gene lost 4 bases, with 17 bases spanning the gap. There are 16 residues in the CDR3. CDR3 nucleotides: TGTGCCAGCAGTTTTAGCCCAGGGACTGCCTCAGATACGCAGTATTTT. Protein sequence: CASSFSPGTASDTQYF.

This clone appeared once. The chain joins TRBV7-8 to TRBJ2-7; 9 nucleotides line up with TRBD1. This CDR3 comprises 14 residues. Trimming took 3 bases from V and 6 from J; bases not matched to a gene: 6. Germline V gives CDR1 SGHVS, CDR2 FQNEAQ. The CDR3 here is CASSFDRGVGEQYF. The CDR3 DNA follows: TGTGCCAGCAGCTTCGACAGGGGGGTCGGCGAGCAGTACTTC.

The V gene is TRBV3-1 (or the pseudogene TRBV3-2), the J gene TRBJ1-1; D unclear. Trimming took 0 bases from V and 8 from J, leaving 7 bases between them. Germline CDR1 is LGHDT and CDR2 is YNNKEL (reference sequence). The length of the CDR3 is 12 residues. The CDR3 spells CASSQDPREAFF. The CDR3 DNA is TGTGCCAGCAGCCAAGATCCGAGGGAAGCTTTCTTT.

The count of this clone is one. The chain carries TRBV30 and TRBJ2-1; weak D call: TRBD1 (6 bases). The CDR3 totals 15 residues. V lost 0 bases to trimming and J lost 4 bases, with 13 bases between them. Germline values: CDR1 GTSNPN, CDR2 SVGIG (reference sequence). The CDR3 region is CAWSVPGQYYNEQFF. The CDR3, as DNA: TGTGCCTGGAGTGTACCGGGACAATATTACAATGAGCAGTTCTTC. The whole variable domain, filled in from reference TRBV30 and TRBJ2-1, reads SQTIHQWPATLVQPVGSPLSLECTVEGTSNPNLYWYRQAAGRGLQLLFYSVGIGQISSEVPQNLSASRPQDRQFILSSKKLLLSDSGFYLCAWSVPGQYYNEQFFGPGTRLTVL.

The chain links TRBV19 to TRBJ1-2; 11 bases agree with TRBD1. Looked up from germline, CDR1 is LNHDA and CDR2 is SQIVND (reference sequence). The CDR3 is 16 amino acids. J was trimmed by 6 bases and V by 7 bases; bases with no gene match: 13. The CDR3 sequence is CASKRTGGSSVNGYTF. The CDR3 DNA sequence: TGTGCCAGTAAGCGGACAGGGGGCTCTTCTGTGAATGGCTACACCTTC.

The chain links TRBV3-1 (or the pseudogene TRBV3-2) to TRBJ1-3, with 8 bases matching TRBD1. The CDR3 consists of 18 residues. Germline CDR1 and CDR2: LGHDT and YNNKEL (reference sequence). After removal of 6 bases from V and 0 bases from J, the junction contained 13 bases not matched to a gene. CDR3 nucleotides: TGTGCCAGCAGTCGAGGACAGGGACTAACGGGCTCTGGAAACACCATATATTTT. This codes for CASSRGQGLTGSGNTIYF.

J is TRBJ2-7 and V is TRBV10-1; weak D call: TRBD1 (5 bases). The CDR3 is made up of 13 amino acids. CDR1 WNHNN and CDR2 SYGVQD come from the germline V gene (reference sequence). Trimming took 6 bases from V and 1 from J, leaving 10 bases between them. This CDR3 reads CASRPDISYEQYF. The CDR3 DNA sequence: TGCGCCAGCAGACCGGACATTTCCTACGAGCAGTACTTC.

The chain uses TRBV10-3 and TRBJ2-1, with TRBD1 matching over 7 bases. Germline CDR1 and CDR2: ENHRY and SYGVKD. This CDR3 comprises 17 residues. V was clipped by 2 bases and J by 7 bases; unmatched bases: 14. The CDR3 bases are TGTGCCATCAGTGAGACTGAGTCCTTGGACAGGTTGAATGAGCAGTTCTTC. Translation: CAISETESLDRLNEQFF.

This clone was observed a handful of times. The V call is TRBV5-6, the J call TRBJ2-1; 12 bases are a match to TRBD2. V lost 4 bases and J lost 4; bases outside the gene matches: 6. CDR1 and CDR2 (germline): SGHDT, YYEEEE. This CDR3 comprises 16 residues. Here the CDR3 reads CASSPPGLAGYNEQFF. CDR3 bases: TGTGCCAGCAGCCCACCGGGACTAGCGGGTTACAATGAGCAGTTCTTC.

This clone was observed once. The CDR3: CAISDGIAGNTGELFF. The CDR3 DNA reads TGTGCCATCAGTGACGGGATAGCGGGGAACACCGGGGAGCTGTTTTTT. The rearrangement uses TRBV10-3 and TRBJ2-2; 7 bases are shared with TRBD2. Looked up from germline, CDR1 is ENHRY and CDR2 is SYGVKD. The CDR3 is 16 residues long. Unmatched junction bases numbered 5, after V lost 3 bases and J lost 1 base.

This chain connects TRBV18 to TRBJ2-7, with a tentative D call TRBD2 (5 bases). From germline, CDR1 is KGHSH and CDR2 LQKENI. The V gene lost 5 bases and the J gene lost 4 bases, with 12 bases spanning the gap. This CDR3 is 13 amino acids long. CDR3 DNA sequence: TGTGCCAGCTCATCGGAGGTCTCATACGAGCAGTACTTC. Its translation: CASSSEVSYEQYF.

V and J are TRBV6-6 and TRBJ1-2; TRBD1 matches at 9 bases. The germline gives CDR1 MNHNY, CDR2 SVGAGI (reference sequence). The CDR3 is 14 amino acids. Trimming cost V 6 bases and J 6 bases; bases outside gene matches: 8. The CDR3: CASSTTGGGDGYTF. The CDR3 DNA is TGTGCCAGCAGCACCACAGGGGGCGGAGATGGCTACACCTTC.

This chain connects TRBV2 to TRBJ2-3; 8 bases align to TRBD2. The CDR3 spans 14 residues. Germline CDR1 SNHLY, CDR2 FYNNEI. With V trimmed by 9 bases and J by 3 bases, 8 bases remained unmatched. CDR3 amino acids: CARALSGRTDTQYF. The CDR3 DNA reads as TGTGCCAGGGCCTTGAGCGGGAGAACAGATACGCAGTATTTT.

The chain is built from TRBV29-1 and TRBJ2-7, with TRBD2 matching 11 bases. CDR1 is SQVTM, CDR2 ANQGSEA, per germline. The CDR3 runs 18 residues. Trimming took 4 bases from V and 2 from J; bases not matched to a gene: 16. The CDR3 region has the DNA TGCAGCGTTGTGGGGGGAAGAGGACTAGCGGGCAGGACCTACGAGCAGTACTTC. The encoded protein is CSVVGGRGLAGRTYEQYF.

Concerning this clone itself: Distinct nucleotide sequences in the sample also encode this CDR3. The rearrangement joins TRBV5-4 to TRBJ2-7; 8 bases align to TRBD1. From germline, CDR1 is SGHNT and CDR2 YYREEE (reference sequence). The CDR3 is 15 amino acids. J gave up 0 bases and V 0 bases, and 2 bases lay outside the gene matches. Here the CDR3 DNA reads TGTGCCAGCAGCTTGGGACAGGGGAGCTCCTACGAGCAGTACTTC. Translation gives CASSLGQGSSYEQYF.

The rearrangement joins TRBV7-3 to TRBJ2-2, with TRBD1 identical over 8 bases. CDR3 length: 15 residues. Germline assignment: CDR1 SGHTA and CDR2 FQGTGA. The trim removed 6 bases at V and 5 bases at J, leaving 8 bases unmatched. The CDR3 loop is CASSPDRARTGELFF. The DNA for the CDR3 is TGTGCCAGCAGTCCGGACAGGGCGAGAACCGGGGAGCTGTTTTTT.